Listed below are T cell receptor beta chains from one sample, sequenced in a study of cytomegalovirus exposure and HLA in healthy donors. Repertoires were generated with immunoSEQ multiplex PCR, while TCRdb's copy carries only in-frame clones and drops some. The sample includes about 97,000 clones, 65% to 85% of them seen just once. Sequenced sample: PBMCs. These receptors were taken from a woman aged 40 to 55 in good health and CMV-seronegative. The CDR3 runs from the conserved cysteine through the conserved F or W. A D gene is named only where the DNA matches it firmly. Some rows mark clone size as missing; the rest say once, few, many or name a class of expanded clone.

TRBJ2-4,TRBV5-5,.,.,TGTGCCAGCAGCGGGGTGGTCAGCGGTAAAAACATTCAGTACTTC,CASSGVVSGKNIQYF
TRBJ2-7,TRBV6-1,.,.,TGTGCCAGCCTCGCCCCCGGGACATACCACTACGAGCAGTACTTC,CASLAPGTYHYEQYF
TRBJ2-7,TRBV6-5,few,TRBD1,TGTGCCAGCAGTTTGGGACAGGACTCCTACGAGCAGTACTTC,CASSLGQDSYEQYF
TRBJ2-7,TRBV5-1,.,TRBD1,TGCGCCAGCAGCTTGGACCAGGGGGACCAGGGAGAGCAGTACTTC,CASSLDQGDQGEQYF
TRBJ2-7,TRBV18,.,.,TGTGCCAGCTCACCGCCGGCCGGGGCCTACGAGCAGTACTTC,CASSPPAGAYEQYF
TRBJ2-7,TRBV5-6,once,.,TGTGCCAGCAGCTTGATCGGGGTGAGCTCCGAGCAGTACTTC,CASSLIGVSSEQYF
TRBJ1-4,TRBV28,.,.,TGTGCCAGCAACAGTCGGGGGGAACTGTTTTTT,CASNSRGELFF
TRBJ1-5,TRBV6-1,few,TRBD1,TGTGCCAGCAGTGAACTAGGGACAGGGGCTGCCCAGCCCCAGCATTTT,CASSELGTGAAQPQHF
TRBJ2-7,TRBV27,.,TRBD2,TGTGCCAGCAGGCCAACTGGGACTAGCGGAGGGGACCACTTC,CASRPTGTSGGDHF
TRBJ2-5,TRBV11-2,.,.,TGTGCCAGCAGCCCTAGTCCAGGGCCGCAAGAGACCCAGTACTTC,CASSPSPGPQETQYF
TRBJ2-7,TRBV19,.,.,TGTGCCAGTAGCGATCAGGGAAACTTAGGCTACGAGCAGTACTTC,CASSDQGNLGYEQYF
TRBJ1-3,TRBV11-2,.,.,TGTGCCAGCAGCTTAGTAGCCAGGGTCTCTGGAAACACCATATATTTT,CASSLVARVSGNTIYF
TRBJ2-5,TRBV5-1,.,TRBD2,TGCGCCAGCAGCTTGCGGGGGGACCAAGAGACCCAGTACTTC,CASSLRGDQETQYF
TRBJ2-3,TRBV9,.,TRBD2,TGTGCCAGCAGCGTAGGTCCCAGCGGGGGGGCTGTCGGCACAGATACGCAGTATTTT,CASSVGPSGGAVGTDTQYF
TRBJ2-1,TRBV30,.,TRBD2,TGTGCCTGGAGTGCTGGACTAGCGGGATATGAGCAGTTCTTC,CAWSAGLAGYEQFF
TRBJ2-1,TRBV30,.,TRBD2,TGTGCCTGGGGTGGAAATAGCGGGGGAGGAATCAATGAGCAGTTCTTC,CAWGGNSGGGINEQFF
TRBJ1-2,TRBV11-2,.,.,TGTGCCAGCAGCTTCGGGGGTGACTATGGCTACACCTTC,CASSFGGDYGYTF
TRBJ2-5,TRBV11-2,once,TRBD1,TGTGCCAGCAGCCCAGACAGGGGGGGAGAGACCCAGTACTTC,CASSPDRGGETQYF
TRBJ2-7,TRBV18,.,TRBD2,TGTGCCAGCTCCCCCCCCGCGTCGAATTCGGGGGGCGAGCAGTACTTC,CASSPPASNSGGEQYF
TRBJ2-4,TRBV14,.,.,TGTGCCAGCAGCCCTGGCAGGGGAATCGAGGACATTCAGTACTTC,CASSPGRGIEDIQYF
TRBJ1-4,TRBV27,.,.,TGTGCCAGCAGTTTATTGGCAGGGGTTAATGAAAAACTGTTTTTT,CASSLLAGVNEKLFF
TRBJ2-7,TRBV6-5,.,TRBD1,TGTGCCAGCAGTTACTGGACAGGCGAGCAGTACTTC,CASSYWTGEQYF
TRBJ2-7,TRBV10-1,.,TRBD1,TGCGCCAGCAGCCGGGACAGGGCCTCTTACGAGCAGTACTTC,CASSRDRASYEQYF
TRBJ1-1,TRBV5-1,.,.,TGCGCCAGCAGCTTGACGGTGAACACTGAAGCTTTCTTT,CASSLTVNTEAFF
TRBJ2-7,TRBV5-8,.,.,TGTGCCAGCAGCTTGATAGGGGCCTACGAGCAGTACTTC,CASSLIGAYEQYF
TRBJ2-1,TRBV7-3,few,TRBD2,TGTGCCAGCAGCTCCGGGGGGGGGTCCTACAATGAGCAGTTCTTC,CASSSGGGSYNEQFF
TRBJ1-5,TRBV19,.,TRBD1,TGTGCCAGTATTGGGACAGGGGTAGGCAATCAGCCCCAGCATTTT,CASIGTGVGNQPQHF
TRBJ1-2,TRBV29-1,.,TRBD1,TGCAGCGCGGGACCGGGAGGGGGCTTTATCTATGGCTACACCTTC,CSAGPGGGFIYGYTF